These 26 T cell receptor beta chains share one sample of origin, sequenced in a study of blood T cells in healthy people across ages. Sample-barcoded 5' priming and a J-beta primer mix drove a second PCR of 7 to 11 cycles. TCRdb reprocessed the 5' RACE reads with MiXCR, giving one entry per CDR3 protein. The top ten clones hold under 4.5% of a sample with 750,000 to 850,000 distinct CDR3 sequences, approximately 25% of them seen once. These data also featured in a second study, about T cells of mothers and their children.

The source material was blood. Receptors originate from a boy between 10 and 17 years old in good health.

This clonotype has only a few counts. The chain employs TRBV5-8 and TRBJ2-5; tentatively, D is TRBD1 or TRBD2 (5 bases each). The end of the DNA is better explained by TRBJ2-7, so the J call may be wrong. Germline-derived CDR1 and CDR2 are SGHTS and YDEGEE. CDR3 length equals 16 residues. For the CDR3, the DNA is TGTGCCAGCAGCTTTACGACCTACGGGGCGGGCTACGAGCAGTACTTC. It encodes CASSFTTYGAGYEQYF.

V and J are TRBV12-3 or TRBV12-4 and TRBJ2-3, with D perhaps being TRBD1 or TRBD2 (5 bases each). This CDR3 contains 18 residues. V lost 5 bases and J 11 bases, leaving 32 bases between the germline ends. The CDR3 sequence is CASSPGTWFGASTDVQYF. CDR3 nucleotide sequence: TGTGCCAGCAGTCCCGGGACGTGGTTCGGAGCGAGCACAGATGTGCAGTATTTT.

The rearrangement uses TRBV7-9 and TRBJ2-5; no clear D gene. The J call may be faulty, since TRBJ2-1 better matches the DNA end. This CDR3 region has 12 residues. CDR1 and CDR2 from the germline V gene are SEHNR and FQNEAQ (reference sequence). For the CDR3, the DNA is TGTGCCAGCAGGGCCCTGGCCAATGAGCAGTTCTTC. Encoded protein: CASRALANEQFF.

Only a few counts were recorded for this clonotype. This chain links TRBV7-6 with TRBJ2-3, with a tentative D call TRBD1 (6 bases). Germline V gene lookup returns CDR1 SGHVS and CDR2 FNYEAQ. There are 17 residues in the CDR3. The V gene lost 5 bases and the J gene lost 2 bases, with 20 bases spanning the gap. The CDR3 sequence is CASSRLVSRDITDTQYF. In DNA, the CDR3 is TGTGCCAGCAGCCGCTTAGTAAGCCGGGACATCACAGATACGCAGTATTTT.

This sequence joins TRBV20-1 and TRBJ2-6, with a weak D call TRBD1 (7 bases). V was trimmed by 3 bases and J by 2 bases, leaving 11 bases between them. Germline V lookup: CDR1 DFQATT, CDR2 SNEGSKA (reference sequence). The length of the CDR3 is 15 residues. CDR3 loop: CSAREGTAGANVLTF. CDR3 DNA sequence: TGCAGTGCTAGGGAGGGGACAGCTGGGGCCAACGTCCTGACTTTC.

CDR3 region: CASSQDRLGEKLFF. CDR3 sequence (DNA): TGCGCCAGCAGCCAAGATCGCCTCGGAGAAAAACTGTTTTTT. The chain couples TRBV4-3 to TRBJ1-4; D is unclear. CDR3 length: 14 residues. V shed 0 bases and J shed 8 bases, with 10 bases lying between them. CDR1 is LGHNA, CDR2 YSLEER, per germline.

The chain joins TRBV6-5 to TRBJ2-7, with D perhaps TRBD1 (6 bases). The V end lost 4 bases, the J end lost 5 bases, and 15 bases lay between the germline ends. The CDR3 spans 14 residues. Germline CDR1 reads MNHEY; CDR2 reads SVGAGI. The CDR3, as DNA: TGTGCCAGCAGTTTCTCGGACAGTGTCAACGAGCAGTACTTC. This codes for CASSFSDSVNEQYF.

This clonotype has more than one count but fewer than ten. The chain recombines TRBV19 with TRBJ2-7; D uncertain. Looked up from germline, CDR1 is LNHDA and CDR2 is SQIVND (reference sequence). This CDR3 region has 11 residues. V was trimmed by 9 bases and J by 9 bases, leaving 15 bases between them. The CDR3 reads CASSRYGAQYF. The CDR3 nucleotides are TGTGCCAGCAGCCGATACGGCGCGCAGTACTTC.

As for this clonotype: Since the CDR3 does not end with the conserved phenylalanine or tryptophan, this likely comes from a read error. The chain recombines TRBV19 with TRBJ2-5; D remains unclear. The closer fit of TRBJ2-1 to the DNA end suggests the J call may be wrong. This CDR3 is 14 amino acids long. Looked up from germline, CDR1 is LNHDA and CDR2 is SQIVND (reference sequence). CDR3 sequence (DNA): TGTGCCAGTACCACCGGGCAGGTCTACAATGAGCAGTTCCTC. Protein: CASTTGQVYNEQFL.

The chain recombines TRBV7-8 with TRBJ1-5; tentatively, D is TRBD1 (6 bases). Trimming took 3 bases from V and 13 from J, leaving 13 bases between them. CDR1 is SGHVS and CDR2 is FQNEAQ in the germline V gene. This CDR3 region has 12 residues. CDR3 DNA: TGTGCCAGCAGCTTCTACCGTGACAGGCAGCATTTT. It is translated as CASSFYRDRQHF.

In its sample, this clonotype was seen a few times. The chain is built from TRBV29-1 and TRBJ2-6; D is unresolved. The CDR3 loop spans 14 amino acids. Germline V gene sequence: CDR1 SQVTM, CDR2 ANQGSEA. The V gene lost 6 bases and the J gene lost 1 base, with 10 bases spanning the gap. CDR3 residues: CSVADNSGANVLTF. CDR3 nucleotide sequence: TGCAGCGTAGCAGACAATTCTGGGGCCAACGTCCTGACTTTC. The full variable domain, in which reference TRBV29-1 and TRBJ2-6 provide the parts outside the CDR3, is SAVISQKPSRDICQRGTSLTIQCQVDSQVTMMFWYRQQPGQSLTLIATANQGSEATYESGFVIDKFPISRPNLTFSTLTVSNMSPEDSSIYLCSVADNSGANVLTFGAGSRLTVL.

V is TRBV20-1 and J is TRBJ2-7, with TRBD1 identical over 8 bases. V dropped 3 bases and J dropped 8; count of bases not matched to a gene: 15. The CDR3 is 15 residues long. Germline CDR1 reads DFQATT; CDR2 reads SNEGSKA (reference sequence). CDR3 sequence reads: CSARRLDRDNYKQYF. In nucleotides, the CDR3 is TGCAGTGCTAGGCGGCTGGACAGGGATAATTACAAGCAGTACTTC.

Points on this clonotype: Likely a read error: the CDR3 ends without its conserved phenylalanine or tryptophan. The chain joins TRBV28 to TRBJ2-5; TRBD2 matches at 15 bases. The J call is doubtful: the DNA matches TRBJ2-7 better. The CDR3 covers 16 residues. The germline V gene encodes CDR1 MDHEN and CDR2 SYDVKM. CDR3 nucleotides: TGTGCCAGCAGTTCTGGACTAGCGGGAGGGTTCGACGAGCAGTACTCC. Translating it yields CASSSGLAGGFDEQYS.

This chain links TRBV5-6 with TRBJ1-1; no clear D gene. V shed 2 bases and J shed 5 bases, with 10 bases lying between them. This CDR3 has 13 residues. Germline CDR1 reads SGHDT; CDR2 reads YYEEEE. In DNA, the CDR3 is TGTGCCAGCAGCTTTCCTGGGTTGACTGAAGCTTTCTTT. It translates to CASSFPGLTEAFF.

V and J are TRBV5-6 and TRBJ2-3; 9 nucleotides line up with TRBD2. The CDR3 extends over 15 amino acids. The trim removed 4 bases at V and 2 bases at J, leaving 5 bases unmatched. Germline lookup yields CDR1 SGHDT and CDR2 YYEEEE. CDR3 coding DNA: TGTGCCAGCAGCGTACCGGGACTAGCCACAGATACGCAGTATTTT. Amino acids: CASSVPGLATDTQYF.

V and J are TRBV4-2 and TRBJ2-3; tentative D call: TRBD1 (6 bases). The CDR3 is made up of 14 amino acids. Per germline, CDR1 LGHNA and CDR2 YNFKEQ. Trimming stripped 4 bases from V and 5 bases from J, with 13 bases between. In DNA, the CDR3 is TGTGCCAGCAGCCCAAGTTTAGGGGGAGATACGCAGTATTTT. As protein: CASSPSLGGDTQYF.

This chain uses TRBV7-2 with TRBJ2-5, with 7 bases matching TRBD2. TRBJ2-7 matches the DNA end more closely, so the J call is doubtful. In germline, CDR1 is SGHTA, CDR2 FQGNSA. This CDR3 has 14 amino acids. Here the CDR3 reads CASSAQSGIYEQYF. The CDR3 nucleotides read TGTGCCAGCAGCGCCCAGAGCGGGATTTACGAGCAGTACTTC.

The gene calls are TRBV11-2 and TRBJ1-6; 10 nucleotides agree with TRBD1. J was trimmed by 9 bases and V by 5 bases; bases with no gene match: 7. The CDR3 totals 15 residues. Per the germline V gene, CDR1 is SGHAT and CDR2 is FQNNGV. The CDR3 sequence is CASSISGQGTSPLHF. CDR3 DNA sequence: TGTGCCAGCAGCATCTCGGGACAGGGGACTTCACCCCTCCACTTT.

The rearrangement links TRBV29-1 to TRBJ2-6; a weak D match, TRBD1 (6 bases). The CDR3 has 14 residues. V dropped 5 bases and J dropped 4 bases, with 12 bases sitting between them. From germline, CDR1 is SQVTM and CDR2 ANQGSEA. The CDR3 here is CSVLRGSGANVLTF. CDR3 nucleotides: TGCAGCGTTCTCAGGGGCAGCGGGGCCAACGTCCTGACTTTC. The whole variable domain, filled in from reference TRBV29-1 and TRBJ2-6, reads SAVISQKPSRDICQRGTSLTIQCQVDSQVTMMFWYRQQPGQSLTLIATANQGSEATYESGFVIDKFPISRPNLTFSTLTVSNMSPEDSSIYLCSVLRGSGANVLTFGAGSRLTVL.

The V gene is TRBV29-1, the J gene TRBJ2-7, with 11 bases fitting TRBD1. The CDR3 has 16 amino acids. CDR1 and CDR2 from the germline V gene are SQVTM and ANQGSEA. Trimming at V came to 4 bases and at J to 3 bases, leaving 11 bases not matched to a gene. CDR3 sequence: CSVGDRGGRGNYEQYF. CDR3 sequence (DNA): TGCAGCGTTGGGGACAGGGGGGGCAGGGGTAACTACGAGCAGTACTTC.

There are a few counts of this clonotype. This chain links TRBV29-1 with TRBJ2-2; the D is unclear. V was cut by 7 bases and J by 3 bases, with 6 bases left in between. Germline loops: CDR1 SQVTM, CDR2 ANQGSEA. This CDR3 comprises 11 residues. The CDR3 coding sequence is TGCAGCGCCACTGACACCGGGGAGCTGTTTTTT. This gives the protein CSATDTGELFF.

This chain joins TRBV24-1 and TRBJ1-1; no firm D call. V lost 6 bases, J lost 4 bases, and 5 bases lay in between. CDR3 size: 11 residues. Germline assignment: CDR1 KGHDR and CDR2 SFDVKD. The CDR3 region has the DNA TGTGCCACCAGTAAGGGCACTGAAGCTTTCTTT. Amino acid sequence: CATSKGTEAFF.

This clonotype was seen only a few times. The chain joins TRBV5-1 to TRBJ1-1; D remains unclear. This CDR3 contains 14 residues. Trimming took 5 bases from V and 1 from J, leaving 12 bases between them. Germline V gene sequence: CDR1 SGHRS, CDR2 YFSETQ. Here the CDR3 reads CASSLSYGNTEAFF. The CDR3 DNA sequence: TGCGCCAGCAGTTTGTCTTACGGGAACACTGAAGCTTTCTTT.

This clonotype has just a few counts. V gene TRBV10-3 combines with J gene TRBJ1-2, with D unclear. From germline, CDR1 is ENHRY and CDR2 SYGVKD. The CDR3 has 14 residues. V was shortened by 2 bases and J by 0 bases, with 7 bases between the two germline ends. The CDR3 loop is CAISEGEANYGYTF. In DNA form, the CDR3 reads TGTGCCATCAGTGAGGGGGAAGCTAACTATGGCTACACCTTC.

This clonotype has just a few counts. J is TRBJ2-7 and V is TRBV28; TRBD1 agrees at 7 bases. The CDR3 extends over 13 amino acids. CDR1 and CDR2 (germline): MDHEN, SYDVKM. Germline trimming cut 6 bases from V and 2 bases from J; bases unmatched to any gene: 4. The CDR3: CASRWTGAYEQYF. The DNA for the CDR3 is TGTGCCAGCAGATGGACAGGAGCCTACGAGCAGTACTTC.

This clonotype was recorded a few times. The V call is TRBV6-5, the J call TRBJ2-5; D unresolved. The J call is in doubt because the DNA end fits TRBJ2-7 better. Germline V gives CDR1 MNHEY, CDR2 SVGAGI. The CDR3 contains 13 residues. The CDR3 region has the DNA TGTGCCAGCAGTTACACAGCTTCCTACGAGCAGTACTTC. This gives the protein CASSYTASYEQYF.